What follows are 30 T cell receptor beta chains derived from one specimen sequenced in a study of blood T cell repertoires in COVID-19. TCRdb keeps only in-frame clones here, not all; method: immunoSEQ multiplex PCR. The sample carries 250,000 to 350,000 clones, about 90% recorded once. Sequenced material: peripheral blood. Source of these receptors: a woman aged 50 to 65 who had recovered from COVID-19.

The chain couples TRBV5-1 to TRBJ1-1, with TRBD1 matching 7 bases. J lost 8 bases, V lost 2 bases, and 12 bases had no gene match. The CDR3 totals 15 residues. Germline V lookup: CDR1 SGHRS, CDR2 YFSETQ. This CDR3 reads CASSFQQGSPQEAFF. The CDR3 DNA sequence: TGCGCCAGCAGCTTCCAACAGGGGTCCCCACAAGAAGCTTTCTTT. Based on the CDR3 plus reference TRBV5-1 and TRBJ1-1, the full variable domain is KAGVTQTPRYLIKTRGQQVTLSCSPISGHRSVSWYQQTPGQGLQFLFEYFSETQRNKGNFPGRFSGRQFSNSRSEMNVSTLELGDSALYLCASSFQQGSPQEAFFGQGTRLTVV.

This clone appeared once. The rearrangement links TRBV28 to TRBJ2-2; TRBD2 aligns across 7 bases. V dropped 3 bases and J dropped 4; count of bases not matched to a gene: 5. Germline CDR1 reads MDHEN; CDR2 reads SYDVKM. This CDR3 comprises 15 residues. Here the CDR3 DNA reads TGTGCCAGCAGTTTCCCCTGGGAGGGCACCGGGGAGCTGTTTTTT. Its translation: CASSFPWEGTGELFF.

This rearrangement joins TRBV10-3 to TRBJ1-5, with D possibly TRBD1 on 5 matching bases. V shed 2 bases and J shed 1 base, with 12 bases lying between them. CDR1 ENHRY and CDR2 SYGVKD come from the germline V gene. The CDR3 is 16 amino acids. The CDR3 reads CAISEGAGKSNQPQHF. Here the CDR3 DNA reads TGTGCCATCAGTGAGGGGGCGGGGAAAAGCAATCAGCCCCAGCATTTT.

This clone was seen only a few times. V and J are TRBV5-1 and TRBJ2-3, with D perhaps TRBD2 (5 bases). The V gene's germline CDR1 is SGHRS and CDR2 YFSETQ. CDR3 size: 14 residues. Deletions cut 2 bases from V and 2 bases from J, with 9 bases between. CDR3 in amino acids: CASSFRDSTDTQYF. CDR3 nucleotide sequence: TGCGCCAGCAGCTTTCGGGATTCCACAGATACGCAGTATTTT. Full variable domain (remainder filled in from reference TRBV5-1 and TRBJ2-3): KAGVTQTPRYLIKTRGQQVTLSCSPISGHRSVSWYQQTPGQGLQFLFEYFSETQRNKGNFPGRFSGRQFSNSRSEMNVSTLELGDSALYLCASSFRDSTDTQYFGPGTRLTVL.

The chain recombines TRBV4-2 with TRBJ1-5; 11 positions match TRBD1. This CDR3 contains 18 residues. The V segment lost 4 bases and the J segment 0 bases; nucleotides outside the gene matches: 8. Germline loops: CDR1 LGHNA, CDR2 YNFKEQ. CDR3 sequence reads: CASSPRDRGALSNQPQHF. The CDR3 nucleotides read TGTGCCAGCAGCCCCCGGGACAGGGGGGCCCTTAGCAATCAGCCCCAGCATTTT.

The sample holds one count of this clone. Germline and junction disagree at one end, which may indicate a read error. The chain uses TRBV19 and TRBJ2-7, with TRBD2 identical over 8 bases. There are 16 residues in the CDR3. Per germline, CDR1 LNHDA and CDR2 SQIVND (reference sequence). The CDR3 region is CASSSTGTRGSHEQYF. As DNA, the CDR3 is TGTGCCAGTAGTAGCACCGGGACTAGAGGCTCCCACGAGCAGTACTTC.

The chain has TRBV5-6 and TRBJ2-3, with 7 bases fitting TRBD1. J gave up 6 bases and V 5 bases, and 15 bases lay outside the gene matches. Germline CDR1 is SGHDT and CDR2 is YYEEEE. This CDR3 comprises 16 residues. The CDR3 region is CASSKRDRPSGDTQYF. CDR3 nucleotide sequence: TGTGCCAGCAGTAAAAGGGACAGACCCTCGGGGGATACGCAGTATTTT.

The chain recombines TRBV27 with TRBJ1-2, with 10 positions matching TRBD1. V trimming: 6 bases; J trimming: 7 bases; junction bases outside the gene matches: 17. CDR1 is MNHEY and CDR2 is SMNVEV in the germline V gene (reference sequence). CDR3 size: 17 residues. DNA of the CDR3: TGTGCCAGCAGGGCGATGGCCCTGGGACAGGGGATCAGTGGCTACACCTTC. Its protein product is CASRAMALGQGISGYTF.

CDR3: CASSSWGSGGVETQYF. The CDR3 bases are TGTGCCAGCAGCTCCTGGGGTAGCGGGGGGGTAGAGACCCAGTACTTC. V is TRBV28 and J is TRBJ2-5; 11 bases align to TRBD2. Germline-derived CDR1 and CDR2 are MDHEN and SYDVKM. This CDR3 has 16 amino acids. Trimming took 6 bases from V and 4 from J; bases not matched to a gene: 10.

J is TRBJ2-5 and V is TRBV9; weak D call: TRBD2 (6 bases). This CDR3 spans 15 amino acids. Germline V gives CDR1 SGDLS, CDR2 YYNGEE. V was shortened by 0 bases and J by 1 base, with 10 bases between the two germline ends. Here the CDR3 reads CASSVVGGSQETQYF. In DNA, the CDR3 is TGTGCCAGCAGCGTAGTGGGAGGCAGCCAAGAGACCCAGTACTTC.

This clone was seen a few times. At the DNA level, this CDR3 is encoded by other sequences in the same sample as well. The chain uses TRBV7-2 and TRBJ2-7; 9 nucleotides align to TRBD2. Unmatched junction bases numbered 1, after V lost 3 bases and J lost 1 base. This CDR3 is built from 14 residues. Per the germline V gene, CDR1 is SGHTA and CDR2 is FQGNSA. The CDR3 is CASSLTSGSYEQYF. CDR3 coding DNA: TGTGCCAGCAGCTTGACTAGCGGTTCCTACGAGCAGTACTTC.

This rearrangement joins TRBV30 to TRBJ1-1; possibly TRBD1 for D (5 bases). V was trimmed by 5 bases and J by 4 bases, leaving 14 bases between them. The CDR3 extends over 13 amino acids. The germline gives CDR1 GTSNPN, CDR2 SVGIG (reference sequence). The CDR3 DNA follows: TGTGCCTGGGCTGTCGGGGGAATCACTGAAGCTTTCTTT. Amino acids: CAWAVGGITEAFF. Combining the CDR3 with reference TRBV30 and TRBJ1-1 gives the whole variable domain SQTIHQWPATLVQPVGSPLSLECTVEGTSNPNLYWYRQAAGRGLQLLFYSVGIGQISSEVPQNLSASRPQDRQFILSSKKLLLSDSGFYLCAWAVGGITEAFFGQGTRLTVV.

The CDR3 DNA sequence: TGTGCCAGCAGTTACCAGGATGGGACTGAAGCTTTCTTT. Translation: CASSYQDGTEAFF. This sequence joins TRBV6-2 or TRBV6-3 and TRBJ1-1, with D uncertain. The length of the CDR3 is 13 residues. The V gene's germline CDR1 is MNHEY and CDR2 SVGEGT. The V end lost 2 bases, the J end lost 5 bases, and 9 bases lay between the germline ends.

The J gene is TRBJ1-2, the V gene TRBV29-1; D unclear. The CDR3 spans 13 residues. Germline V gives CDR1 SQVTM, CDR2 ANQGSEA. V was trimmed by 3 bases and J by 4 bases, leaving 12 bases between them. This CDR3 reads CSVDRGTGYGYTF. CDR3 bases: TGCAGCGTTGATCGGGGAACTGGCTATGGCTACACCTTC.

Only a few counts were recorded for this clone. V usage is TRBV30 and J usage is TRBJ1-2; D gene uncertain. Trimming shortened V by 0 bases and J by 2 bases, and 7 bases separated the two germline ends. This CDR3 is built from 13 residues. Germline V gene sequence: CDR1 GTSNPN, CDR2 SVGIG (reference sequence). CDR3 amino acids: CAWSVTGNYGYTF. CDR3 coding DNA: TGTGCCTGGAGTGTAACGGGGAACTATGGCTACACCTTC.

This rearrangement joins TRBV11-2 to TRBJ1-1; 8 bases fit TRBD1. Germline loops: CDR1 SGHAT, CDR2 FQNNGV. CDR3 length: 14 amino acids. The V gene end was trimmed by 5 bases and the J gene end by 7 bases; junction bases not matched to a gene: 9. CDR3 in amino acids: CASSGRDRSVEAFF. CDR3 bases: TGTGCCAGCAGCGGACGGGACAGGTCCGTTGAAGCTTTCTTT.

This clone was counted once. V is TRBV6-2 or TRBV6-3 and J is TRBJ1-1; unclear D gene. Germline V gives CDR1 MNHEY, CDR2 SVGEGT. Trimming removed 3 bases from V and 4 bases from J, with 15 bases in between. The CDR3 covers 15 residues. CDR3 nucleotides: TGTGCCAGCAGTTATGGTCTGAGTTCGGGCACTGAAGCTTTCTTT. Translated, it gives CASSYGLSSGTEAFF.

The chain couples TRBV18 to TRBJ1-1, with D hard to call. The CDR3 contains 14 residues. CDR1 is KGHSH, CDR2 LQKENI, per germline. V was clipped by 5 bases and J by 0 bases, with 10 bases between them. This chain's CDR3 is CASSVQKLNTEAFF. The CDR3 DNA reads TGTGCCAGCTCAGTACAGAAACTGAACACTGAAGCTTTCTTT.

The chain joins TRBV28 to TRBJ2-7, with a possible D match to TRBD2 (6 bases). V dropped 3 bases and J dropped 3 bases, with 12 bases sitting between them. This CDR3 is built from 14 residues. Per germline, CDR1 MDHEN and CDR2 SYDVKM. CDR3 sequence: CASSFGGPRYEQYF. Written as DNA, the CDR3 is TGTGCCAGCAGTTTCGGGGGACCTCGCTACGAGCAGTACTTC.

V is TRBV11-2 and J is TRBJ1-1, with a possible D match to TRBD1 (5 bases). This CDR3 has 11 residues. The germline V and J ends were trimmed by 5 bases and 10 bases, with 11 bases remaining between them. Per the germline V gene, CDR1 is SGHAT and CDR2 is FQNNGV. CDR3 sequence (DNA): TGTGCCAGCAGCCCTCAGGGTGGAGCTTTCTTT. This sequence encodes CASSPQGGAFF.

The V call is TRBV9, the J call TRBJ1-1; no clear D gene. Trimming took off 0 bases at V and 2 bases at J, with 8 bases between the two ends. In germline, CDR1 is SGDLS, CDR2 YYNGEE. The CDR3 loop spans 14 amino acids. CDR3 bases: TGTGCCAGCAGCGTAGGTCCCTTCAACACTGAAGCTTTCTTT. This sequence encodes CASSVGPFNTEAFF.

The J gene is TRBJ1-1, the V gene TRBV19, with D possibly TRBD1 on 6 matching bases. CDR1 is LNHDA, CDR2 SQIVND, per germline (reference sequence). The CDR3 runs to 18 residues. Trimming took off 3 bases at V and 2 bases at J, with 22 bases between the two ends. The DNA of the CDR3 is TGTGCCAGTAGTATCGGCCCGGGACAATCACGGAAAAACACTGAAGCTTTCTTT. Encoded protein: CASSIGPGQSRKNTEAFF. Full variable domain (outside the CDR3, taken from reference TRBV19 and TRBJ1-1): DGGITQSPKYLFRKEGQNVTLSCEQNLNHDAMYWYRQDPGQGLRLIYYSQIVNDFQKGDIAEGYSVSREKKESFPLTVTSAQKNPTAFYLCASSIGPGQSRKNTEAFFGQGTRLTVV.

The rearrangement links TRBV2 to TRBJ1-5; D ambiguous. With 7 bases removed from V and 0 bases from J, the gap between germline ends came to 7 bases. Germline lookup yields CDR1 SNHLY and CDR2 FYNNEI. The CDR3 contains 13 residues. CDR3 nucleotides: TGTGCCAGCAAAGCGGATAGCAATCAGCCCCAGCATTTT. Protein: CASKADSNQPQHF. Based on the CDR3 plus reference TRBV2 and TRBJ1-5, the full variable domain is EPEVTQTPSHQVTQMGQEVILRCVPISNHLYFYWYRQILGQKVEFLVSFYNNEISEKSEIFDDQFSVERPDGSNFTLKIRSTKLEDSAMYFCASKADSNQPQHFGDGTRLSIL.

The genes are TRBV6-2 or TRBV6-3 and TRBJ1-2; D remains ambiguous. The V gene lost 0 bases and the J gene lost 0 bases, with 5 bases spanning the gap. The CDR3 spans 14 residues. Germline loops: CDR1 MNHEY, CDR2 SVGEGT. Here the CDR3 DNA reads TGTGCCAGCAGTTACTCGTACTCTAACTATGGCTACACCTTC. Its protein product is CASSYSYSNYGYTF.

The V gene is TRBV5-1, the J gene TRBJ2-3; 9 bases are shared with TRBD2. Germline V gene lookup returns CDR1 SGHRS and CDR2 YFSETQ. V shed 4 bases and J 0 bases; nucleotides not matched to a gene: 9. The CDR3 loop spans 17 amino acids. The DNA of the CDR3 is TGCGCCAGCAGCAACTCTTTAGCGGGGGCTAGCACAGATACGCAGTATTTT. It yields the protein CASSNSLAGASTDTQYF. The variable domain in full, with the rest retrieved from reference TRBV5-1 and TRBJ2-3, is KAGVTQTPRYLIKTRGQQVTLSCSPISGHRSVSWYQQTPGQGLQFLFEYFSETQRNKGNFPGRFSGRQFSNSRSEMNVSTLELGDSALYLCASSNSLAGASTDTQYFGPGTRLTVL.

This clone occurred once. The chain combines TRBV5-1 with TRBJ2-7; D perhaps matches TRBD1 (6 bases). Trimming took 2 bases from V and 0 from J, leaving 15 bases between them. The CDR3 spans 16 residues. Per germline, CDR1 SGHRS and CDR2 YFSETQ. CDR3 protein: CASSLQPRTDSYEQYF. CDR3 nucleotides: TGCGCCAGCAGCTTACAACCCCGGACAGACTCCTACGAGCAGTACTTC.

The chain links TRBV5-6 to TRBJ2-1; D ambiguous. CDR1 SGHDT and CDR2 YYEEEE come from the germline V gene. Trimming took off 0 bases at V and 3 bases at J, with 4 bases between the two ends. The CDR3 has 13 amino acids. The CDR3 DNA reads TGTGCCAGCAGCTTGGTCGTCTACAATGAGCAGTTCTTC. Its translation: CASSLVVYNEQFF.

The chain is built from TRBV29-1 and TRBJ1-2; perhaps TRBD1 as D (6 bases). V was pared by 5 bases and J by 2 bases, with 24 bases between. There are 17 residues in the CDR3. Germline V gene sequence: CDR1 SQVTM, CDR2 ANQGSEA. CDR3 in amino acids: CSVQSVGGLSQNYGYTF. Here the CDR3 DNA reads TGCAGCGTTCAAAGTGTAGGGGGATTGTCACAGAACTATGGCTACACCTTC.

The genes are TRBV2 and TRBJ2-3; TRBD1 agrees at 9 bases. Germline values: CDR1 SNHLY, CDR2 FYNNEI. V shed 7 bases and J 7 bases; nucleotides not matched to a gene: 6. The CDR3 spans 13 residues. CDR3 nucleotide sequence: TGTGCCAGCAAGGGGACAGGGAGTTATACGCAGTATTTT. Its protein product is CASKGTGSYTQYF.

The J gene is TRBJ1-5, the V gene TRBV5-1, with D possibly matching TRBD1 (5 bases). This CDR3 has 15 residues. V was trimmed by 0 bases and J by 1 base, leaving 8 bases between them. CDR1 and CDR2 from the germline V gene are SGHRS and YFSETQ. The CDR3 bases are TGCGCCAGCAGCTTGGCAGGGAACAGCAATCAGCCCCAGCATTTT. Protein: CASSLAGNSNQPQHF.